This TCR beta chain was sequenced during a study of T-cell memory formation after mild COVID-19. Findings and caveats of the study: Memory from before infection featured some responding clones, which suggests cross-reactive memory joined. Mainly CM and EM harbored the contracting CD4+ clones; mainly EMRA harbored the CD8+ ones.

TCRdb re-called the 5' RACE reads with MiXCR, one entry per CDR3 protein. The table shows some 150,000 distinct CDR3 sequences, with under 30% occurring only once. The CDR3 has 15 amino acids. Germline CDR1 and CDR2: MGHRA and YSYEKL. Between the trimmed V and J ends, which lost 4 bases and 2 bases, there was a span of 15 bases. In this sample, this clonotype turned up a few times. Its antigen is currently unknown. Input material: PBMCs or a T cell subset sorted from them (not recorded which). This TCR was sampled from an adult woman who had mild COVID-19 (a few samples of this study predate the infection). Cell type and time point are not known. The V gene is TRBV4-1, the J gene TRBJ2-7; TRBD2 is a possible D gene (5 bases). The DNA of the CDR3 is TGCGCCAGCAGCCTTACGCTAGCAGCTACCTACGAGCAGTACTTC. This codes for CASSLTLAATYEQYF.